This T cell receptor (beta chain) was sequenced in a study of T-cell memory formation after mild COVID-19. Study details: Largely, TCR clusters stayed within a single donor.

TCRdb recomputed calls from the 5' RACE reads with MiXCR, one row per CDR3 protein. The sample has about 540,000 distinct CDR3 sequences, around 21% seen once. CDR3 length: 15 amino acids. V lost 6 bases to trimming and J lost 5 bases, with 19 bases between them. From germline, CDR1 is LGHDT and CDR2 YNNKEL (reference sequence). With regard to this clonotype: What it binds is unknown.

Whole-study findings and limits: The CD4+ clones that contracted clustered mainly within CM and EM, and the CD8+ clones concentrated in EMRA. There were some responding clones in pre-infection memory, which suggested that cross-reactive memory had joined.

The sequence was obtained from an adult woman who had mild COVID-19 (a few samples of this study predate the infection). Cell type and time point are not known. Sample: PBMCs or a T cell subset sorted from them (not recorded which). J is TRBJ1-1 and V is TRBV3-1, with TRBD1 as a possible D gene (5 bases). CDR3 bases: TGTGCCAGCAGTCAGCAACCGGGGCGGGAAACTGAAGCTTTCTTT. As protein: CASSQQPGRETEAFF.